This record looks at one TCR beta chain sequence and its context. The antigen remains undetermined. The data belong to a study of cytomegalovirus exposure and HLA in healthy donors. Overall study findings and caveats: Most of the CMV-associated TCR beta chains (in a later analysis) appeared to be HLA-restricted.

V lost 6 bases and J 1 base, leaving 13 bases between the germline ends. Germline assignment: CDR1 SGHAT and CDR2 FQDESV (reference sequence). The CDR3 is made up of 15 amino acids. Sampled while nominally healthy, donors likely had unrecorded immune exposures. The PCR made use of 60 Vbeta and 13 Jbeta primers. Using immunoSEQ multiplex PCR, the repertoire was profiled, and TCRdb retains in-frame clones only, with some absent. The repertoire consists of more than 150,000 clones, with 75% to 90% occurring once and the leading ten covering about 5.7%. The material sequenced was PBMCs. This chain uses TRBV11-1 with TRBJ1-3; D uncertain. The TCR was taken from a middle-aged man in good health and CMV-seropositive. The DNA for the CDR3 is TGTGCCAGCAGTTTACCGAGCCCTTCTGGAAACACCATATATTTT. Protein sequence: CASSLPSPSGNTIYF.